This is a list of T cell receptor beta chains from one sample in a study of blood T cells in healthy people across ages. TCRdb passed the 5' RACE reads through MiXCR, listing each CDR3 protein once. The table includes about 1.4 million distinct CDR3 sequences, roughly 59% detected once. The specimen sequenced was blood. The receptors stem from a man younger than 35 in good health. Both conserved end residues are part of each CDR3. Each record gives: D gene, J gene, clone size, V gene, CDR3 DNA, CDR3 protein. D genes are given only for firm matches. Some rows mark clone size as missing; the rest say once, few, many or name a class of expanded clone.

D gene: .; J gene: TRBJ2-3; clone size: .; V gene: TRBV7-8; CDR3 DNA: TGTGCCAGCAGGAAAGGGTTAGAGATCGGGGCTAGCACAGATACGCAGTATTTT; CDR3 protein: CASRKGLEIGASTDTQYF
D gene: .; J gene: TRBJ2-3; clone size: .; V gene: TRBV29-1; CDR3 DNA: TGCAGCGTTGTAAGGGGACCTGGGGATACGCAGTATTTT; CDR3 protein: CSVVRGPGDTQYF
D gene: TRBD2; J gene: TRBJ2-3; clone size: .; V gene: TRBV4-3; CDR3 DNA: TGCGCCAGCAGCCAAGGGAGGGCTAGCGGGGGGTACACAGATACGCAGTATTTT; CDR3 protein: CASSQGRASGGYTDTQYF
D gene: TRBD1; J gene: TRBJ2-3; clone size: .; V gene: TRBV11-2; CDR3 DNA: TGTGCCGGCAGCCGGGACAGGTGGTCAGATACGCAGTATTTT; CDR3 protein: CAGSRDRWSDTQYF
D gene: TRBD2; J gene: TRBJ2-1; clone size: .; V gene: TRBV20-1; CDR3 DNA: TGCAGTGCTCGGGGGGGACCCTACAATGAGCAGTTCTTC; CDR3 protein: CSARGGPYNEQFF
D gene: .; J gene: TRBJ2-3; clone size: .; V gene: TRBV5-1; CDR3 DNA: TGCGCCAGCAGGAAGTCCACCACAGATACGCAGTATTTT; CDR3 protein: CASRKSTTDTQYF
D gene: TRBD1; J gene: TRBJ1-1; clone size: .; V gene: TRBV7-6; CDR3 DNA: TGTGCCAGCAGCTTAGGGGACAGGGCAAACACTGAAGCTTTCTTT; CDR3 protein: CASSLGDRANTEAFF
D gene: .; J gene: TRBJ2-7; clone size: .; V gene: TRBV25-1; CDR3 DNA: TGTGCCAGCAGTCTCAACAAGGACGAGCAGTACTTC; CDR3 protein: CASSLNKDEQYF
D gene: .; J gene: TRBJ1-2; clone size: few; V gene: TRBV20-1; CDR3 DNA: TGCAGTGCTAGAAATATGTTCGGCTATGGCTACACCTTC; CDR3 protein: CSARNMFGYGYTF
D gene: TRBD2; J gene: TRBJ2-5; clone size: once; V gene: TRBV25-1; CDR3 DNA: TGTGCCAGCAGTGGCCCTAGCGGGGGGAGCCCCCTACAGTACTTC; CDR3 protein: CASSGPSGGSPLQYF
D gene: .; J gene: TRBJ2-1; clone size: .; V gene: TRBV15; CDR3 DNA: TGTGCCACCAGCGAACGTGGCGGAGGGGTAAATGGGCAGTTCTTC; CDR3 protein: CATSERGGGVNGQFF
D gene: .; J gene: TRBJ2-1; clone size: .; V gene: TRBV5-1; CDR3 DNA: TGCGCCAGCAGCCCCGGACTACATGAGCAGTTCTTC; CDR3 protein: CASSPGLHEQFF
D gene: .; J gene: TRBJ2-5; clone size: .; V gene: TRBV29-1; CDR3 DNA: TGCAGCGTGTCGGGCCCCAATGAGCAGTACTTC; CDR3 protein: CSVSGPNEQYF
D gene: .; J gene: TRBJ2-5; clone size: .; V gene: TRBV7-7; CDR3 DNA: TGTGCCAGCAGCCTTGGACCAGCGGAGACCCAGTACTTC; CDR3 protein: CASSLGPAETQYF
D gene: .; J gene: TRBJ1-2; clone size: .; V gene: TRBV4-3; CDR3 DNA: TGCGCCAGCAGCCAAGTGGGGGGGGCCGAGAACTATGGCTACACCTTC; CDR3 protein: CASSQVGGAENYGYTF
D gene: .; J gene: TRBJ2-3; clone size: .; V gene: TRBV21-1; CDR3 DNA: TGTGCCAGCGAGTTTGGGGGGTCACTCACAGATACGCAGTATTTT; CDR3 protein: CASEFGGSLTDTQYF
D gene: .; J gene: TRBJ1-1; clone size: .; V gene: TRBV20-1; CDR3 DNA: TGCAGTGCCGGGCATGTGAACACTGAAGCTTTCTTT; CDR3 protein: CSAGHVNTEAFF
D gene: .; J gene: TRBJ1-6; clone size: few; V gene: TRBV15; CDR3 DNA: TGTGCCACCAGCAGAGTGAACCAAGAGGATATTCCCCTCCACTTT; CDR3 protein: CATSRVNQEDIPLHF
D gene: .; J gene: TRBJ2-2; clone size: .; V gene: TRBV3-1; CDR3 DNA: TGTGCCAGCAGCCAAGATCTAGGAACCGCGAACACCGGGGAGCTGTTTTTT; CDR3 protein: CASSQDLGTANTGELFF
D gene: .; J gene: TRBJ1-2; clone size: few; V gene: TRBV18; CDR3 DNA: TGTGCCAGCTCACCACGTCCGAGAGTACCAGACTATGGCTACACCTTC; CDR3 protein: CASSPRPRVPDYGYTF
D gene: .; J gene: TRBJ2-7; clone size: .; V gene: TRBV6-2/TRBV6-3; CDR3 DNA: TGTGCCAGCAGCCACCCCGGGACTCCCTCCTACGAGCAGTACTTC; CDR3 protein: CASSHPGTPSYEQYF
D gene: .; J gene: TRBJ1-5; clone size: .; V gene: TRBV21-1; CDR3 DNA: TGTGCCAGCAGCAAAGTGACCTACGGGGTCAGTCAGCCCCAGCATTTT; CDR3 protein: CASSKVTYGVSQPQHF
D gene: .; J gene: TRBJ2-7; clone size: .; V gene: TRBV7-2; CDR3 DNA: TGTGCCAGCAGCTTAAATTCACTGTCCCAGTACTTC; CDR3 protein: CASSLNSLSQYF
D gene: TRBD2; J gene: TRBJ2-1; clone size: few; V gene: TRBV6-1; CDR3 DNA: TGTGCCAGCAGTGAACTAGCGGGTAATGAGCAGTTCTTC; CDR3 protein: CASSELAGNEQFF
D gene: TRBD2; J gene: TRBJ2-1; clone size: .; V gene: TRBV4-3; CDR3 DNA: TGCGCCAGCAGCCAAGATGCCGCGGGGGGAAATGAGCAGTTCTTC; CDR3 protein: CASSQDAAGGNEQFF
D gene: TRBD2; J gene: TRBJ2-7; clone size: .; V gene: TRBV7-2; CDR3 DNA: TGTGCCAGCAGCTTCTACGGGACTAGTCCTCTCGGCGAGCAGTACTTC; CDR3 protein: CASSFYGTSPLGEQYF
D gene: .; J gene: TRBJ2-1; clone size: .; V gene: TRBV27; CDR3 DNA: TGTGCCAGCAGTAGACAGAGCTCGGATGAGCAGTTCTTC; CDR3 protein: CASSRQSSDEQFF
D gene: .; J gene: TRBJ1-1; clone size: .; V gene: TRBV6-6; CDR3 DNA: TGTGCCAGCAGACTGAGGGAGACTGAAGCTTTCTTT; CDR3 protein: CASRLRETEAFF
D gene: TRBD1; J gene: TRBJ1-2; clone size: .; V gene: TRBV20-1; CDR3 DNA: TGCAGTCCTCATATCCAGGGGGCTCGTGGCTACACCTTC; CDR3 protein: CSPHIQGARGYTF
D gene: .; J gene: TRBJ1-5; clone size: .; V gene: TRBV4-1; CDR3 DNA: TGCGCCAGCAGCCAAGGATACAGGGAGGATCAGCCCCAGCATTTT; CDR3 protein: CASSQGYREDQPQHF
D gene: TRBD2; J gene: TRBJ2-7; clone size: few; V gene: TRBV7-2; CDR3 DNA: TGTGCCAGCAGCCGCTCGGGGGGGACGTCCTACGAGCAGTACTTC; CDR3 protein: CASSRSGGTSYEQYF
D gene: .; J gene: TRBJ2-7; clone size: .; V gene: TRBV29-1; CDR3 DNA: TGCAGCCCCATAAGATTAGCGGTCTTCTTCGAGCAGTACTTC; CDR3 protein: CSPIRLAVFFEQYF
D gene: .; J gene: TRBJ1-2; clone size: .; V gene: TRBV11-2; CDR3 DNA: TGTGCCAGCAGCTCAGGACCCACCAACTATGGCTACACCTTC; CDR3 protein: CASSSGPTNYGYTF